This T cell receptor beta chain was captured by sequencing in a study of siplizumab effects on memory and regulatory T cells. Points from the study as a whole: Researchers did not confirm the suppressive function of proliferating Tregs from siplizumab cultures. The alloresponse seemed to draw substantially on naive T cells, which appeared more diverse than memory cells.

A note on this clone: Its target is unknown.

Germline lookup yields CDR1 LNHNV and CDR2 YYDKDF (reference sequence). This CDR3 contains 17 residues. Between the trimmed V and J ends, which lost 6 bases and 8 bases, there was a span of 27 bases. Some clones are missing from TCRdb's copy, which holds only in-frame ones; the method was immunoSEQ multiplex PCR. This sample has 94,000 or so clones; about 96% occur once, and the top ten carry around 0.03%. The sequencing sample was made of naive CD4+ T cells sorted from blood. The chain carries TRBV15 and TRBJ2-3, with D maybe TRBD1 (5 bases). This TCR derives from a human donor in good health. The CDR3 is CATRINRRRPDFSTQYF. The CDR3 bases are TGTGCCACCAGAATAAACAGGCGAAGACCCGATTTTTCTACGCAGTATTTT. Full variable domain (remainder filled in from reference TRBV15 and TRBJ2-3): DAMVIQNPRYQVTQFGKPVTLSCSQTLNHNVMYWYQQKSSQAPKLLFHYYDKDFNNEADTPDNFQSRRPNTSFCFLDIRSPGLGDTAMYLCATRINRRRPDFSTQYFGPGTRLTVL.